The entry that follows covers one TCR beta chain sequence. The sample is drawn from a study of blood T cell repertoires in COVID-19. Across the study: Acute-phase and convalescent COVID-19 samples originated in the United States, Italy and Spain.

Clones were read by immunoSEQ multiplex PCR, and TCRdb kept only the in-frame ones, dropping some. This sample has about 260,000 clones, with approximately 86% found just once. The ends lost 4 bases at V and 4 bases at J; junction bases unmatched: 5. The CDR3 totals 16 residues. Germline V gene data show CDR1 as MNHNY and CDR2 as SVGAGI (reference sequence). The chain links TRBV6-6 to TRBJ2-1; TRBD2 matches 12 bases. This TCR came from a woman in her fifties or sixties with COVID-19, enrolled during active disease. Material for sequencing was peripheral blood. The CDR3 DNA reads as TGTGCCAGCAGTTCCCCTGGGACTAGCGGGTACAATGAGCAGTTCTTC. Its translation: CASSSPGTSGYNEQFF.